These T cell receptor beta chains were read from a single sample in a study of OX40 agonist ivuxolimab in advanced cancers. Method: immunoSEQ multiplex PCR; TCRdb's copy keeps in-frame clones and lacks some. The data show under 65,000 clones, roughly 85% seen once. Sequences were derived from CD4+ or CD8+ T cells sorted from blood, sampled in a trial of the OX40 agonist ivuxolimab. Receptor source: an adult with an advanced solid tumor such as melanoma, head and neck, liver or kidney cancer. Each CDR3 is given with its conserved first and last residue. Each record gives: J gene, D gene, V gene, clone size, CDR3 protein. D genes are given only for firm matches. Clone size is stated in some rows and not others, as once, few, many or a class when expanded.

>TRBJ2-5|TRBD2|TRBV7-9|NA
CASSFQLGGIKTQYF
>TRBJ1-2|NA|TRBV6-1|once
CASSEAGHYGYTF
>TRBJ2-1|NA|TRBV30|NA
CAWSVQAASYNEQFF
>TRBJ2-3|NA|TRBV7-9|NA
CASSPRQSTDTQYF
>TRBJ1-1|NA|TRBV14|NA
CASSQDHSSSGAEAFF
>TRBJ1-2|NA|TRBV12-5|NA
CASGPPIGEGYTF
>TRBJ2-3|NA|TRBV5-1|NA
CASSLRTGRTDTQYF
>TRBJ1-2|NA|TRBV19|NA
CASSMRENYGYTF
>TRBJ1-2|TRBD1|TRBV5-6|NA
CASTRRTGVGYGYTF
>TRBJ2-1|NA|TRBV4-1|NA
CASSHPTRRVDEQFF
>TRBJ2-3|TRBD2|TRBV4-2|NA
CASSPRSLAGGADTQYF
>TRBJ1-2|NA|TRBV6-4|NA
CASSDQSNYGYTF
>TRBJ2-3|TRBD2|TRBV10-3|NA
CAISGTSGGTDTQYF
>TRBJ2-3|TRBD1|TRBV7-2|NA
CASSDPGQVSDTQYF
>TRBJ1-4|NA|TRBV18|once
CASSPAGLGEKLFF
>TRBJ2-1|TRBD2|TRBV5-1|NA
CASSTGIRGTSGGIYEQFF
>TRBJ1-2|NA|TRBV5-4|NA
CASSQSLTGNYGYTF
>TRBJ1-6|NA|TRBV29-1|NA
CSAGDSDNSPLHF
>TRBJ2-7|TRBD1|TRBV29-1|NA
CSVVGRGQGDYEQYF
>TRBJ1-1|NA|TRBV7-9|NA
CASSPGGNTEAFF
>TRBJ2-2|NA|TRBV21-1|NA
CASSKDRGGTGELFF
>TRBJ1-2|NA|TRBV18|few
CASSPYREGDGYTF
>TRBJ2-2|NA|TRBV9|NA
CASSVATRGFTGELFF
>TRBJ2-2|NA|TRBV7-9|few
CASTAPLGELFF
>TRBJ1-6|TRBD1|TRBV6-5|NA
CASRDRSSYNSPLHF
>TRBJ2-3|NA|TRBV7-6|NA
CASSGLATSTDTQYF
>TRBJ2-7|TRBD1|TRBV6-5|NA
CASSSGTVNSYEQYF
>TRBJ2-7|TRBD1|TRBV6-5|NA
CASSYASGTGVYEQYF
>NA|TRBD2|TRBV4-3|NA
CASSQDWAGEIYEQYF
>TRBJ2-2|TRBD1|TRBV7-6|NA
CASSSTGAPNTGELFF
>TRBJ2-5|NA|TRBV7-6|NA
CASSSGARVETQYF
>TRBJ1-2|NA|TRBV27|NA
CASSYSASYGYTF
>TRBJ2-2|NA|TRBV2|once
CASSEWQGRNGELFF
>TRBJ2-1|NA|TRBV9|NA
CASSVSTAGPIGEQFF
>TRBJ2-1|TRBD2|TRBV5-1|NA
CASSLAGEGRYNEQFF
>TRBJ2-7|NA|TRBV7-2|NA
CASSLGSFSYEQYF
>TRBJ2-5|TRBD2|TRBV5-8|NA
CASSLRGGAAGTQYF
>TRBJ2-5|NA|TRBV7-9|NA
CASSIGSIQTQYF
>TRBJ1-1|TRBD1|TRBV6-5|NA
CASSSAGQGGAEAFF
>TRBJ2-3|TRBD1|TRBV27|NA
CASSDRGTDTQYF
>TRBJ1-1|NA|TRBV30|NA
CAWSGTPNTEAFF
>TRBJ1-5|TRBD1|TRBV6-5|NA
CASSVDRARNQPQHF
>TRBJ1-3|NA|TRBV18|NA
CASSPPSGSGNTIYF
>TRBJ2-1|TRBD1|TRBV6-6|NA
CASTTTGGRGNEQFF
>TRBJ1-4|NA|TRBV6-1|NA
CASSTRDIQEKLFF
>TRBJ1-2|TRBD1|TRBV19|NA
CASSFRTQGSNYGYTF
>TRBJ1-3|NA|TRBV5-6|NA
CASSLGGAKFGNTIYF
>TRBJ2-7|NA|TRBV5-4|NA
CASSAQGTLSYEQYF
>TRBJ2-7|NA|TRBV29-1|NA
CSVKPGRESYEQYF